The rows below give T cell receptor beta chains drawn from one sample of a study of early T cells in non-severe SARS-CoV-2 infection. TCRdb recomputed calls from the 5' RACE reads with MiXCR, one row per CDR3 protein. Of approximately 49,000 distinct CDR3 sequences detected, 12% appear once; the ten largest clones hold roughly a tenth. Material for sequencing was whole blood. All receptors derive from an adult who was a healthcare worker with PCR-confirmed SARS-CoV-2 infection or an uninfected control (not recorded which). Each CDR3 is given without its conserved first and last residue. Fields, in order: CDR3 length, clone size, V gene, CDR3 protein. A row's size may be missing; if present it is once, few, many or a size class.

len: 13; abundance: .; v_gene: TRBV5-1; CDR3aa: ASSPAQGVLETQY
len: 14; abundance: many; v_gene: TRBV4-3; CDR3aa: ASSQEPQPGAYEQY
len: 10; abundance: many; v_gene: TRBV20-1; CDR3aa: SAEDGSYEQY
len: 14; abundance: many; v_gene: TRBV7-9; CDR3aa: ASSPSEREGQETQY
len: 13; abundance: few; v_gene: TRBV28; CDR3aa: ASSPSSGEAYEQY
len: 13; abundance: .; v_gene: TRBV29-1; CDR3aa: SVRRTGDGANVLT
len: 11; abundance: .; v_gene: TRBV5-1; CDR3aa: ASSQALDGEQY
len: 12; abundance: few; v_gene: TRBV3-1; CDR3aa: ASSQSTGYQPQH
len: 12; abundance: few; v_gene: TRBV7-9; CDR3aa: ASSPSRGSDGYT
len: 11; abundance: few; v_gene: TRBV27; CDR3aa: ASSFTGSGELF
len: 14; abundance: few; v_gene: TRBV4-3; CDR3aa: ASSHRAPGRAGELF
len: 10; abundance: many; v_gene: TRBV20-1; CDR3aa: SASPESYEQY
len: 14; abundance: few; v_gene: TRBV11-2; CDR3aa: ASSLASSGEKETQY
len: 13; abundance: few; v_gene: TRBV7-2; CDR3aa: ASSPGHSKADTQY
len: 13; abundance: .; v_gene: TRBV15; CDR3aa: ATSRDRISGNTIY
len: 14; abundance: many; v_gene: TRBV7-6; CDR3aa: ASSLGTPSSGNTIY
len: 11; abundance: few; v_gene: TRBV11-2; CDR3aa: ASSGGTSDDRF
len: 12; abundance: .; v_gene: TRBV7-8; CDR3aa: ASSLYGSLSEAF
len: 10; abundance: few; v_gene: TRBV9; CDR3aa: ASSPRWGGYT
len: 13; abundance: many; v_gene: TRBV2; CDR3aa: ASKGRQGNYNEQF
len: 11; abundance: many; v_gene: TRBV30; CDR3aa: AWSASQWGEQY
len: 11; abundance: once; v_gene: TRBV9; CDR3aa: ASSPRTQGTQY
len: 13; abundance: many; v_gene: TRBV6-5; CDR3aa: ASRNQGMYNSPLH
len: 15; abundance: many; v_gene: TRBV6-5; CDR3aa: ASSYSTPVSYNSPLH
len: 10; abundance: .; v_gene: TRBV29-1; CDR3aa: SVLRDTGELF
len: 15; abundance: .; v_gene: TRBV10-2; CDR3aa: ASSVGRTGGATYEQY
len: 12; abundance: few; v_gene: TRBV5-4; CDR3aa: ASSHTTGSYEQY
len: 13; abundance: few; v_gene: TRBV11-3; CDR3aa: ASSLARTGTDTQY
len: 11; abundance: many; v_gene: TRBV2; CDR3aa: AGTDRGDYEQY
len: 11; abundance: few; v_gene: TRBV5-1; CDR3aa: ASSLGTDNEQF
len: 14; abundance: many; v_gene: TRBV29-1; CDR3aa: SAEVPQGFSNYGYT
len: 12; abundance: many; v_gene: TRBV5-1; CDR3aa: ASSFERLPETQY
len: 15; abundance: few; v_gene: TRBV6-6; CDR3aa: ASNGFGGPENTGELF
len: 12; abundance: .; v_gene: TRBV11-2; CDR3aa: ASSFALNTGELF
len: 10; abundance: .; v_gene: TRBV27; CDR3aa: ASSPSGTEQF
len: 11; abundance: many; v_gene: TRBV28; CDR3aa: ASMRDRLNEQY
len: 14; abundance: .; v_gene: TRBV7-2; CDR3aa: ASSPGLAGATDTQY
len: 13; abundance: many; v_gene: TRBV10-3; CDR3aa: AISESPGDNSPLH
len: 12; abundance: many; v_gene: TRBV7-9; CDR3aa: ASSLFPSQETQY
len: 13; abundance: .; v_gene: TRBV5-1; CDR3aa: ATKGGGLYTDTQY
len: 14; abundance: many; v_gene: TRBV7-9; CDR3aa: ASSLAGRGPTYEQY
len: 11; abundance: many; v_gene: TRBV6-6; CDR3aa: ASSPPQGYEQY
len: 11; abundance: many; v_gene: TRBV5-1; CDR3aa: ASSPSSYNEQF
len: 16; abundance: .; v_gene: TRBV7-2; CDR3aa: ASSLVAGGKVSNQPQH
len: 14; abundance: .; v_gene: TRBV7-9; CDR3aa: ASSLAGAGQVNEQF
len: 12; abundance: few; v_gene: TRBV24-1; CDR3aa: ATSGRPLYNEQF
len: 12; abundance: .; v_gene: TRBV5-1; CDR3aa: ASSWQGTSYEQY
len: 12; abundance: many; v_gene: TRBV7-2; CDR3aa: ASSQQYVGTEAF
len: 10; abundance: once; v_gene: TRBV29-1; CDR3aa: SVAELNTEAF
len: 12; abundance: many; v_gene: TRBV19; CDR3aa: ASRRRGASSGYT
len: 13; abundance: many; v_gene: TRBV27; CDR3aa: ASSRMTGRNYGYT
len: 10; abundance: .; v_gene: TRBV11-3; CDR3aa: ASTMAGDEQY
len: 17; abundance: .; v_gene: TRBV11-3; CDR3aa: ASSTSILLGGAYQETQY
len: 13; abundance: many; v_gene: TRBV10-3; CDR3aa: AISDGLDITYEQY
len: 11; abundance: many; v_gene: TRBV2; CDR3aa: ASSARAGDGYT
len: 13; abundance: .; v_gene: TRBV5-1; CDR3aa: ASSPGTSFWETQY